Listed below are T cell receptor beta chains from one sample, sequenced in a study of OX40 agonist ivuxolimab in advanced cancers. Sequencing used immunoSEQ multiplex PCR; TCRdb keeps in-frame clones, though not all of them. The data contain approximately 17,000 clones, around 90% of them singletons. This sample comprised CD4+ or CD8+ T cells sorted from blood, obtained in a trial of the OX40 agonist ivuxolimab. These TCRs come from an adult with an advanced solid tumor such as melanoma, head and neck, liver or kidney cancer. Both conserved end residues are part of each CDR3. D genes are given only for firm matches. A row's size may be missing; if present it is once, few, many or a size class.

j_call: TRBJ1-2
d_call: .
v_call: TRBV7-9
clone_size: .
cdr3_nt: TGTGCCAGCAGCTTTCCGGTTGGCTACACCTTC
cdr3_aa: CASSFPVGYTF

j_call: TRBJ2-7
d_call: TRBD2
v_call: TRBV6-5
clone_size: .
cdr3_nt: TGTGCCAGCAGTTACTTAACAGCGGGAGTCTCCTACGAGCAGTACTTC
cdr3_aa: CASSYLTAGVSYEQYF

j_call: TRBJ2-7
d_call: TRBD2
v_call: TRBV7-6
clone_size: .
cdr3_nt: TGTGCCAGCAGCTCCGGGAGCGGGAGCGAGCAGTACTTC
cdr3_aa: CASSSGSGSEQYF

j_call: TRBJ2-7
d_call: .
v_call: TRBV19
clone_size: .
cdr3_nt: TGTGCCAGTAGCATAGACCCGTCCTACGAGCAGTACTTC
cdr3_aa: CASSIDPSYEQYF

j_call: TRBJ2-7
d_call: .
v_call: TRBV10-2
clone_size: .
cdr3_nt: TGCGCCAGCAGTGAGTATGGGCAATCCTACGAGCAGTACTTC
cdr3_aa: CASSEYGQSYEQYF

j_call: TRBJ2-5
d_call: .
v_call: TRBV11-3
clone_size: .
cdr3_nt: TGTGCCAGCAGCTCAGGGGGGGGGCAAGAGACCCAGTACTTC
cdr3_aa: CASSSGGGQETQYF

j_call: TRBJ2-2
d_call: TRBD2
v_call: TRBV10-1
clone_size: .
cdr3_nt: TGCGCCAGCAGTGAGTTGAGGACTAGCGGCACCGGGGAGCTGTTTTTT
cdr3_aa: CASSELRTSGTGELFF

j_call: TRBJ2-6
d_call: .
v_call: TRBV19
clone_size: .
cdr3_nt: TGTGCCAGTAGTATCGGAAGCTCTGGGGCCAACGTCCTGACTTTC
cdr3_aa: CASSIGSSGANVLTF

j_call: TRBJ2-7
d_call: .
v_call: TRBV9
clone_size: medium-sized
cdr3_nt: TGTGCCAGCATGAGCAGCGATTCCTACGAGCAGTACTTC
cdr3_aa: CASMSSDSYEQYF

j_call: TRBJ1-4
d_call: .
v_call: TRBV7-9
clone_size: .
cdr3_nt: TGTGCCAGCAGCTTAGATCACGGTGGTGCTACTAATGAAAAACTGTTTTTT
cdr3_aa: CASSLDHGGATNEKLFF

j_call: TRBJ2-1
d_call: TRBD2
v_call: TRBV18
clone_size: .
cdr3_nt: TGTGCCAGCTCACCACCGGAACGGGAGGATTCTGGTTTGAATGAGCAGTTCTTC
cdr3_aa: CASSPPEREDSGLNEQFF

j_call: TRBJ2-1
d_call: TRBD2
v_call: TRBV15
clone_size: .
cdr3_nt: TGTGCCACCAGCAGCAAGTTAATTCAGCGGGGGCTTTACAATGAGCAGTTCTTC
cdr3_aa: CATSSKLIQRGLYNEQFF

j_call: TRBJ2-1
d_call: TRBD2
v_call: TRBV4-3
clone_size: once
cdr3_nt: TGCGCCAGCAGCCAAATCTGGGGTAGCGGGTGGGATGAGCAGTTCTTC
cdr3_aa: CASSQIWGSGWDEQFF

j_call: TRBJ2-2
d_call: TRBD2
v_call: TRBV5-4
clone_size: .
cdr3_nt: TGTGCCAGCAGCCCACGGACTAGCGGGGAGACCGGGGAGCTGTTTTTT
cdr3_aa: CASSPRTSGETGELFF